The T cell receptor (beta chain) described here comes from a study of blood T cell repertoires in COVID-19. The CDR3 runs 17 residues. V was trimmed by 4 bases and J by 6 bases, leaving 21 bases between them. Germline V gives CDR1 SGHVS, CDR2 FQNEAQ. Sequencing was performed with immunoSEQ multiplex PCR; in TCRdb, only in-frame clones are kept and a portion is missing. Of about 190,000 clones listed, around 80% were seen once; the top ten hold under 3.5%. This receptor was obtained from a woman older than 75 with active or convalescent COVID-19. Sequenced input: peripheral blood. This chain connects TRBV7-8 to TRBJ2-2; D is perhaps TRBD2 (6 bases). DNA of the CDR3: TGTGCCAGCAGCTCGCGGGGCAGCCTAAGAGGGGCCGGGGAGCTGTTTTTT. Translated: CASSSRGSLRGAGELFF.